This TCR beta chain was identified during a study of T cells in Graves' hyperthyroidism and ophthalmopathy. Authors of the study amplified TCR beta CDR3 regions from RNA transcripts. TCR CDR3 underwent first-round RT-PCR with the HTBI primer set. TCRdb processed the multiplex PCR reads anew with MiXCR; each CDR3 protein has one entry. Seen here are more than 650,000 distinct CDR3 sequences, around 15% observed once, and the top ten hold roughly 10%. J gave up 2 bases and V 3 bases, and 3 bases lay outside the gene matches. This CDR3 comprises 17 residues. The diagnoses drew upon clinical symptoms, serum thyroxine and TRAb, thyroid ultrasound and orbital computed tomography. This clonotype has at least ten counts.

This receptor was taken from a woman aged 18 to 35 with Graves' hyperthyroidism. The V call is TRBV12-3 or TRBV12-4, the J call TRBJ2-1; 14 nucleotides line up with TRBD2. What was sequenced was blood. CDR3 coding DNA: TGTGCCAGCAGTTTTAGACTAGCGGGAGGGCCCTACAATGAGCAGTTCTTC. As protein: CASSFRLAGGPYNEQFF.